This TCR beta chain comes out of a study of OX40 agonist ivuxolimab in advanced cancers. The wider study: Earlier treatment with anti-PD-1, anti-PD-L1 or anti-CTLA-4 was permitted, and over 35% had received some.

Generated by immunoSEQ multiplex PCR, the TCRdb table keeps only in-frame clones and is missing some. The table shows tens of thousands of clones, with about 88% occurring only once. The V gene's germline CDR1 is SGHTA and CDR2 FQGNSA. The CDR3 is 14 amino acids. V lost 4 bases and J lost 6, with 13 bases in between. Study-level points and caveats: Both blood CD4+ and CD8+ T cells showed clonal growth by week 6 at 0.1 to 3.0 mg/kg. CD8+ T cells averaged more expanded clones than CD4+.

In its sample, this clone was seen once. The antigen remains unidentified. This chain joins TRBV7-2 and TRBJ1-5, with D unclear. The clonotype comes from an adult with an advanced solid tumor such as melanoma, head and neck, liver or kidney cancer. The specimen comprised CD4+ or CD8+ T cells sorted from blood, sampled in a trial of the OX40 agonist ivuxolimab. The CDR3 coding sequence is TGTGCCAGCAGCTCTCGAGACTTGGGTCAGCCCCAGCATTTT. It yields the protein CASSSRDLGQPQHF.